Below, one T cell receptor beta chain is given with its context. These data originate in a study of blood T cell repertoires in COVID-19. Across the study: Researchers got acute and convalescent COVID-19 samples from the United States, Italy and Spain. Nucleic acid was either cDNA or gDNA, and it came from T cells, B-cell-depleted T cells, or PBMCs.

Sequenced by immunoSEQ multiplex PCR; TCRdb stores in-frame clones only, minus some. The sample has some 160,000 clones, around 77% seen once; the top ten hold about 6.5%. V shed 5 bases, J shed 3 bases, and the junction held 9 bases outside the gene matches. This CDR3 has 15 amino acids. The V gene's germline CDR1 is SGHVS and CDR2 FQNEAQ. The chain couples TRBV7-8 to TRBJ2-7; TRBD2 agrees at 8 bases. The clonotype was recovered from a man aged 70 or older with active or convalescent COVID-19. The source material was peripheral blood. The CDR3: CASSTGTSSYYEQYF. The CDR3 region has the DNA TGTGCCAGCAGCACCGGGACTAGTTCGTACTACGAGCAGTACTTC.